This T cell receptor (beta chain) stems from a study of cytomegalovirus exposure and HLA in healthy donors. Study-level information: Roughly four fifths of roughly 430 genotyped donors fell in the Caucasian-associated ancestry cluster.

General study findings and limits: Specific recognition of CMV antigens was confirmed in vitro for a few chains (all CMV-associated). For most subjects, TCR beta sequences were reported to predict HLA-A and HLA-B alleles with accuracy. The authors later found HLA-associated TCR beta chains more clonally expanded than equally common others.

This clone was counted a single time. Its antigen remains unidentified. This PCR relied on a set of 60 Vbeta primers and 13 Jbeta primers. The table came from immunoSEQ multiplex PCR; TCRdb's copy has only in-frame clones and leaves some out. The table shows 140,000 to 150,000 clones, with 70% to 85% occurring only once. The sample consisted of PBMCs. The receptor was isolated from a woman aged 60-75 years in good health and CMV-seropositive.

The CDR3 bases are TGTGCCAGCAGCGTGGACACGGTGGGGACTGCCTACACCTTC. Amino acids: CASSVDTVGTAYTF. The chain uses TRBV5-6 and TRBJ1-2, with D perhaps TRBD1 (5 bases). The V end lost 4 bases, the J end lost 10 bases, and 20 bases lay between the germline ends. In germline, CDR1 is SGHDT, CDR2 YYEEEE. The CDR3 length is 14 residues. The variable domain in full, completed from reference TRBV5-6 and TRBJ1-2, reads DAGVTQSPTHLIKTRGQQVTLRCSPKSGHDTVSWYQQALGQGPQFIFQYYEEEERQRGNFPDRFSGHQFPNYSSELNVNALLLGDSALYLCASSVDTVGTAYTFGSGTRLTVV.